This paragraph reports one T cell receptor (beta chain). Its antigen is as yet unknown. The data were obtained in a study of STAT3 mutations in large granular lymphocyte leukemia. Study summary: Among longitudinally sequenced T-LGLL patients, roughly half had canonical activating STAT3 mutations detected. Study observations and caveats: At least one immunodominant TCR beta clonotype appeared in every T-cell large granular lymphocyte leukemia patient. Clonal expansion was inferred from other time points because no sample existed at each clone's first appearance. After therapy, about 30% of the 18 patients switched clonotypes, all new clones STAT3 wild type.

TCRbeta libraries averaged roughly 40,000 productive templates per sample. Repertoires were generated with immunoSEQ multiplex PCR, while TCRdb's copy carries only in-frame clones and drops some. The sample yields 16,000 or so clones, roughly four fifths seen once. Looked up from germline, CDR1 is SGHAT and CDR2 is FQNNGV. The CDR3 is 15 residues long. After removal of 5 bases from V and 2 bases from J, the junction contained 2 bases not matched to a gene. The chain carries TRBV11-2 and TRBJ2-5, with 13 bases identical to TRBD2. The material sequenced was peripheral blood mononuclear cells. The receptor was derived from a man over 45 with T-cell large granular lymphocyte leukemia. Some clones in this sample may be carry-over from other donors' samples. The CDR3 DNA follows: TGTGCCAGCAGCCAGGGACTAGCGGGGCAAGAGACCCAGTACTTC. It specifies CASSQGLAGQETQYF.